These T cell receptor beta chains were read from a single sample in a study of human T cells and chemical hapten exposure. In TCRdb, the RACE reads were re-called with MiXCR into one record per CDR3 protein. The profile covers some 400,000 distinct CDR3 sequences, with roughly 5% appearing a single time and roughly 2.4% taken by the ten largest. The sample consisted of whole blood, taken in connection with sensitization to the hapten diphenylcyclopropenone (DPC). The origin of the receptors is a woman aged 45 to 65 with alopecia areata. Some clones in this sample may be carry-over from other donors' samples. The CDR3 runs from the conserved cysteine through the conserved F or W. D genes are given only for firm matches. For some rows the clone size is stated as once, few or many, or as a class when expanded; others skip it.

clone size | J gene | D gene | V gene | CDR3 DNA | CDR3 protein
many | TRBJ1-1 | - | TRBV6-1 | TGTGCCAGCAGTACCCTTCTAGGGGCCGCTGAAGCTTTCTTT | CASSTLLGAAEAFF
few | TRBJ1-2 | TRBD1 | TRBV10-3 | TGTGCCATCACTGACAGGGGCTATGGCTACACCTTC | CAITDRGYGYTF
few | TRBJ1-2 | - | TRBV2 | TGTGCCAGCAGTGACGTGGCAGGAGCTAACTATGGCTACACCTTC | CASSDVAGANYGYTF
few | TRBJ1-1 | - | TRBV20-1 | TGCAGTGCTAGAGAGATCAGGGGAAACACTGAAGCTTTCTTT | CSAREIRGNTEAFF
many | TRBJ2-2 | TRBD2 | TRBV11-2 | TGTGCCAGCAGCTTAGATCCAGGACTAGCGGGACACACCGGGGAGCTGTTTTTT | CASSLDPGLAGHTGELFF
few | TRBJ2-3 | - | TRBV7-2 | TGTGCCAGCAGCCCCTGGGGCGGATACACAGATACGCAGTATTTT | CASSPWGGYTDTQYF
- | TRBJ2-7 | - | TRBV25-1 | TGTGCCAGCAGTGGACGGTTTTCCTACGAGCAGTACTTC | CASSGRFSYEQYF
many | TRBJ2-7 | - | TRBV3-1 | TGTGCCAGCAGCGAGGACTACGAGCAGTACTTC | CASSEDYEQYF
- | TRBJ2-3 | TRBD2 | TRBV12-3/TRBV12-4 | TGTGCCAGCACGGGGGGGAGTTCCCGGTGGGATACGCAGTATTTT | CASTGGSSRWDTQYF
few | TRBJ2-4 | TRBD2 | TRBV14 | TGTGCCAGCAGCCAAGATCAGGTTACTAGCGGGAGGAGGACCAAAAACATTCAGTACTTC | CASSQDQVTSGRRTKNIQYF
- | TRBJ1-6 | - | TRBV18 | TGTGCCAGCTCACCATCCGTGGTTACCAACCCCAATTCACCCCTCCACTTT | CASSPSVVTNPNSPLHF
few | TRBJ2-6 | - | TRBV7-3 | TGTGCCAGCAGCTTAACGTCTCAGGGAGCCCCTGGGGCCAACGTCCTGACTTTC | CASSLTSQGAPGANVLTF
few | TRBJ1-5 | - | TRBV12-5 | TGTGCTAGTGGTTTGGAAGGTGATCAGCCCCAGCATTTT | CASGLEGDQPQHF
- | TRBJ2-2 | TRBD2 | TRBV9 | TGTGCCAGCAGCTCGAGCGGGGGCAACACCGGGGAGCTGTTTTTT | CASSSSGGNTGELFF
- | TRBJ1-1 | TRBD1 | TRBV19 | TGTGCCAGTAGTGGGACAGGGTATGACCCTGAAGCTTTCTTT | CASSGTGYDPEAFF
many | TRBJ1-6 | - | TRBV7-8 | TGTGCCAGCAGCTTAGCGCTAACCGGTTCACCCCTCCACTTT | CASSLALTGSPLHF
few | TRBJ2-2 | - | TRBV3-1 | TGTGCCAGCAGCCAAGATATGGGGGTGAACACCGGGGAGCTGTTTTTT | CASSQDMGVNTGELFF
many | TRBJ1-2 | - | TRBV7-9 | TGTGCCAGCAGCTCAAGCGTTACGGGGGCAAATTATGGCTACACCTTC | CASSSSVTGANYGYTF
- | TRBJ2-7 | TRBD2 | TRBV20-1 | TGCAGTGCTTACGGACTAGCGGGGGATAGCTCCTACGAGCAGTACTTC | CSAYGLAGDSSYEQYF
few | TRBJ2-3 | - | TRBV29-1 | TGCAGCGTTGGACCCCCCCGCGGTACGCTAGTCACAGATACGCAGTATTTT | CSVGPPRGTLVTDTQYF
many | TRBJ1-4 | - | TRBV28 | TGTGCCAGCTGCTGGACAGCAACTAATGAAAAACTGTTTTTT | CASCWTATNEKLFF
few | TRBJ1-2 | - | TRBV6-5 | TGTGCCGCCCGTAAGGGGTGGAGTAGAAACGCCTATGGCTACACCTTC | CAARKGWSRNAYGYTF
many | TRBJ2-7 | - | TRBV5-4 | TGTGCCAGCAGCCTTCAGCAAGGGGACTACGAGCAGTACTTC | CASSLQQGDYEQYF
many | TRBJ1-4 | - | TRBV30 | TGTGCCTGGACAGCCGCTCTTTTTAATGAAAAACTGTTTTTT | CAWTAALFNEKLFF
many | TRBJ2-5 | - | TRBV7-2 | TGTGCCAGCAGCTTAAGCGGTTACCAAGAGACCCAGTACTTC | CASSLSGYQETQYF
- | TRBJ2-7 | TRBD1 | TRBV10-3 | TGTGCCATCAGTCAATCCGGGACAGGGGGATCATACGAGCAGTACTTC | CAISQSGTGGSYEQYF
many | TRBJ2-5 | - | TRBV28 | TGTGCCAGCAGTCCGCCAAGATTCCAAGAGACCCAGTACTTC | CASSPPRFQETQYF
few | TRBJ2-3 | TRBD2 | TRBV7-2 | TGTGCCAGCAGCTTAGTGCCTAGCGGTTACACAGATACGCAGTATTTT | CASSLVPSGYTDTQYF
few | TRBJ2-5 | - | TRBV15 | TGTGCCACCAGCATGTACTCGGAGGGCGAGACCCAGTACTTC | CATSMYSEGETQYF
- | TRBJ1-5 | TRBD1 | TRBV5-1 | TGCGCCAGCAGCCAGGGGACAGGGAGAAATCAGCCCCAGCATTTT | CASSQGTGRNQPQHF
many | TRBJ1-3 | - | TRBV5-1 | TGCGCCAGCAGCCCCAAGACTGGAAACACCATATATTTT | CASSPKTGNTIYF
few | TRBJ2-7 | TRBD2 | TRBV20-1 | TGCAGTGCTAGTAAGGCTAGCGGGAGTCACGAGCAGTACTTC | CSASKASGSHEQYF
many | TRBJ2-3 | - | TRBV11-3 | TGTGCCAGCTCCACGGGACCTAGCACAGATACGCAGTATTTT | CASSTGPSTDTQYF
many | TRBJ1-1 | - | TRBV29-1 | TGCAGCCTAAAAATGGGGGGCACTGAAGCTTTCTTT | CSLKMGGTEAFF
- | TRBJ2-1 | TRBD1 | TRBV25-1 | TGTGCCAGCAGTGGGCAGGGGGCATGGGAGCAGTTCTTC | CASSGQGAWEQFF
many | TRBJ2-7 | TRBD2 | TRBV12-5 | TGTGCTAGTGGTTCCCCAGCGGGGTTCGAGCAGTACTTC | CASGSPAGFEQYF
many | TRBJ2-1 | - | TRBV4-1 | TGCGCCAGCAGCCAAGTCATTTCCAGGGAGGCTGAGCAGTTCTTC | CASSQVISREAEQFF
few | TRBJ1-1 | - | TRBV16 | TGTGCCAGCAGTCTCCCCGGGTTGGGGACTGAAGCTTTCTTT | CASSLPGLGTEAFF
many | TRBJ2-3 | - | TRBV29-1 | TGCAGCGTTGAACAAGGGGGGTCAGGCACAGATACGCAGTATTTT | CSVEQGGSGTDTQYF
once | TRBJ1-4 | TRBD1 | TRBV12-3/TRBV12-4 | TGTGCCAGCAGTTTCGGGACAGGGCTTGAAAAACTGTTTTTT | CASSFGTGLEKLFF
few | TRBJ1-3 | TRBD1 | TRBV12-3/TRBV12-4 | TGTGCCAGCAGACAGGGGAGCGCTGGAAACACCATATATTTT | CASRQGSAGNTIYF
many | TRBJ2-1 | - | TRBV13 | TGTGCCAGCACCCCCCAGGGGGGGGCCGTTTACAATGAGCAGTTCTTC | CASTPQGGAVYNEQFF
- | TRBJ2-7 | TRBD2 | TRBV3-1 | TGTGCCAGCAGCCAAGTAGCGGGGGCCCTCTCCTACGAGCAGTACTTC | CASSQVAGALSYEQYF
many | TRBJ1-5 | TRBD1 | TRBV24-1 | TGTGCCACCAGTTCGACAGGGAATCAGCCCCAGCATTTT | CATSSTGNQPQHF
- | TRBJ2-2 | - | TRBV29-1 | TGCAGCATCTGGCAACCCCTCCGAGGGACCGGGGAGCTGTTTTTT | CSIWQPLRGTGELFF
few | TRBJ2-3 | - | TRBV7-7 | TGTGCCAGCAGCGGGCCGGGATCAACAGATACGCAGTATTTT | CASSGPGSTDTQYF
many | TRBJ1-1 | TRBD1 | TRBV29-1 | TGCAGCGTTGAAGAAACAGGGGGCCCAGCTTTCTTT | CSVEETGGPAFF
many | TRBJ1-4 | - | TRBV7-8 | TGTGCCAGCAGCCCCCGACAGCTAAATGAAAAACTGTTTTTT | CASSPRQLNEKLFF
many | TRBJ1-1 | TRBD1 | TRBV10-3 | TGTGCCATCAGTGAGAGGACAGGAATGAACACTGAAGCTTTCTTT | CAISERTGMNTEAFF
- | TRBJ2-2 | - | TRBV20-1 | TGCAGTGCTAGACTAGGCGACGGGGAGCTGTTTTTT | CSARLGDGELFF
many | TRBJ1-1 | - | TRBV28 | TGTGCCAGCAGTTTATACAACACTGAAGCTTTCTTT | CASSLYNTEAFF
many | TRBJ1-6 | TRBD1 | TRBV4-2 | TGTGCCAGCAGCCAGGACCGGGACAGGGCTAATTCACCCCTCCACTTT | CASSQDRDRANSPLHF
many | TRBJ2-3 | TRBD2 | TRBV28 | TGTGCCAGCAGTTTAATCTGGACTAGCGGGAGTTGGGCCACAGATACGCAGTATTTT | CASSLIWTSGSWATDTQYF
- | TRBJ2-3 | - | TRBV4-1 | TGCGCCAGCTCCCACGCCGGGGGTGGCACAGATACGCAGTATTTT | CASSHAGGGTDTQYF